Listed below are T cell receptor beta chains from one sample, sequenced in a study of neurological immune-mediated disorders. TCRdb recomputed calls from the 5' RACE reads with MiXCR, one row per CDR3 protein. The table lists about 74,000 distinct CDR3 sequences, 5.2% of them singletons. Sequencing was carried out using PBMCs. These receptors all stem from a man between 18 and 35 years old with multiple sclerosis. The CDR3 runs from the conserved cysteine through the conserved F or W. D genes are given only for firm matches. Where a row states a size, it is once, few, many or the class of an expanded clone; other rows omit it.

clone_size j_call d_call v_call cdr3_aa
many TRBJ2-1 TRBD2 TRBV18 CASSLFVAGDNEQFF
few TRBJ1-5 TRBD1 TRBV6-5 CASSFGQGGNQPQNF
many TRBJ2-7 TRBD2 TRBV7-3 CASSPGASGNHEQYF
few TRBJ1-1 . TRBV7-2 CASSLLGLLGGGAFF
many TRBJ1-1 . TRBV12-3/TRBV12-4 CASSLGEGYTEAFF
. TRBJ2-7 TRBD2 TRBV20-1 CSARTSGISSYEQYF
many TRBJ2-7 . TRBV12-5 CASGLGQSYEQYF
many TRBJ2-3 . TRBV29-1 CSVWTESTDTQYF
many TRBJ2-1 . TRBV5-1 CASSLWTHPDDEQFF
. TRBJ2-7 TRBD1 TRBV6-1 CASSIQGVDEQYF
many TRBJ2-2 TRBD2 TRBV20-1 CSARPWGGPGELFF
many TRBJ2-1 TRBD2 TRBV6-5 CASSYSREGSIEQFF
many TRBJ2-4 . TRBV6-1 CASSHPTALAKNIQYF
many TRBJ2-5 . TRBV4-3 CASSQVPGATETQYF
many TRBJ1-1 TRBD1 TRBV5-1 CASSLGGQRNTEAFF
many TRBJ2-1 TRBD1 TRBV6-6 CASSYRGLNEQFF
many TRBJ2-7 . TRBV7-8 CASGGGRAMDEQYF
many TRBJ2-3 . TRBV6-6 CASSRRGGPGDTQYF
many TRBJ2-2 TRBD1 TRBV10-2 CASSGQGAKTGELFF
many TRBJ2-1 . TRBV7-2 CASSLSFGPFNEQFF
many TRBJ2-6 . TRBV12-3/TRBV12-4 CASSQEGAGANVLTF